This T cell receptor beta chain was recorded in a study of OX40 agonist ivuxolimab in advanced cancers. Background on the study: All patients had ivuxolimab intravenously every 2 weeks at 0.01 to 10 mg/kg. People in dose escalation had one of these cancers: hepatocellular carcinoma, melanoma, renal cell or head and neck cancer. Participants could have had prior anti-PD-1, anti-PD-L1 or anti-CTLA-4 therapy, and more than 35% had some.

Note on this clone: What it binds is unknown.

Assay: immunoSEQ multiplex PCR; the TCRdb copy retains only in-frame clones and omits some. This sample has about 80,000 clones, with 65% to 90% found just once. Germline CDR1 and CDR2: MNHNY and SVGAGI (reference sequence). The CDR3 consists of 13 residues. Between the trimmed V and J ends, which lost 3 bases and 12 bases, there was a span of 18 bases. Study-wide points: The study observed clonal expansion of CD4+ and CD8+ blood T cells by week 6 at 0.1 to 3.0 mg/kg.

The clonotype comes from an adult with an advanced solid tumor such as melanoma, head and neck, liver or kidney cancer. V and J are TRBV6-6 and TRBJ2-7; a weak D match, TRBD1 (6 bases). This sample comprised CD4+ or CD8+ T cells sorted from blood, obtained in a trial of the OX40 agonist ivuxolimab. CDR3 in amino acids: CASSYNPGASGYF. CDR3 DNA sequence: TGTGCCAGCAGTTATAACCCAGGGGCTTCAGGGTACTTC.